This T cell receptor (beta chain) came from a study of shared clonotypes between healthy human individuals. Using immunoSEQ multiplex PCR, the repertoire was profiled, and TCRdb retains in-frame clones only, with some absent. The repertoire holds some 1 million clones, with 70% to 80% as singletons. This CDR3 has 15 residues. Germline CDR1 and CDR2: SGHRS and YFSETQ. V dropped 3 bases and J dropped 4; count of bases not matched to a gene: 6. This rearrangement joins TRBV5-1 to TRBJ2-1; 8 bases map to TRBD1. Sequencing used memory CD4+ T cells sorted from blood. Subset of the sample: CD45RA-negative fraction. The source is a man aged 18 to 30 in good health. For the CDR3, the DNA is TGCGCCAGCAGCTACGGACAGGGAGTATACAATGAGCAGTTCTTC. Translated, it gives CASSYGQGVYNEQFF.